This T cell receptor beta chain was documented in a study of early T cells in non-severe SARS-CoV-2 infection (dated by TCRdb to the early 2020s). Concerning the study at large: Bulk RNA from unsorted whole blood was used for TCR sequencing, so alpha and beta chains could not be paired.

Summary of the overall study and its limitations: Matching against VDJdb was skewed toward anti-spike CD8 responses, likely underestimated virus-specific expansions, and missed private and CD4 specificities.

This was a case-control study nested in a cohort of healthcare workers in London, UK, who had nasopharyngeal swab PCR tests and blood samples taken every week. Healthcare workers were enrolled in the week of the UK lockdown, from 23 to 31 March 2020, and were followed every week for up to roughly 15 weeks. Library generation was performed with 5' RACE. The sequencing machine was a NextSeq 500. The TCR library protocol attached unique molecular identifiers to individual cDNA molecules to correct for sequencing error and PCR bias. Sequencing covered both TCR alpha and beta chains, and within each sample the abundances of alpha and beta sequences were tightly co-correlated. The study's own analysis went as follows. V gene, J gene and CDR3 annotation of TCR sequences was performed with Decombinator V4. Expanded TCRs were defined as changing significantly between any two time points under a Poisson model with p below 0.0001. TCR abundances were normalised to the total number of TCRs sequenced per sample and expressed as counts per million. MAIT TCRs were defined by TRAV1-2 paired with TRAJ12, TRAJ20 or TRAJ33, and iNKT TCRs by TRAV10 paired with TRAJ18. VDJdb, accessed 1 November 2021, was searched for CMV, EBV and SARS-CoV-2 annotated TCRs, excluding TCRs annotated for multiple antigens. Using fastp at Q25 and MiXCR, TCRdb reprocessed the public reads and kept productive beta chains. Every CDR3 protein is listed once, alongside the most common genes and DNA of its rows. TCRdb, not the authors, supplied the V and J calls. The sample records 55,000 to 70,000 distinct CDR3 sequences, 4.9% of which are singletons. The ten most abundant clones make up approximately 5.4% of the sample.

This clonotype was observed a few times. What antigen it recognizes has not been identified. Per-nucleotide qualities are absent, and no much larger clonotype sits a single base away. V lost 6 bases and J lost 0 bases; the stretch between them is 9 bases long. The CDR3 spans 14 residues, from the cysteine through the phenylalanine. Only the CDR3 part of the read is kept: 42 bases, read in frame from the first base. The germline V gene encodes CDR1 SEHNR and CDR2 FQNEAQ (reference sequence). This receptor was identified in an adult who was a healthcare worker with PCR-confirmed SARS-CoV-2 infection or an uninfected control (not recorded which). Sequencing input: whole blood. The chain is encoded by TRBV7-9 joined to TRBJ1-3; the D gene cannot be resolved reliably. The CDR3 has the sequence CASSSRFSGNTIYF. The bases read TGTGCCAGCAGTTCTCGGTTCTCTGGAAACACCATATATTTT.